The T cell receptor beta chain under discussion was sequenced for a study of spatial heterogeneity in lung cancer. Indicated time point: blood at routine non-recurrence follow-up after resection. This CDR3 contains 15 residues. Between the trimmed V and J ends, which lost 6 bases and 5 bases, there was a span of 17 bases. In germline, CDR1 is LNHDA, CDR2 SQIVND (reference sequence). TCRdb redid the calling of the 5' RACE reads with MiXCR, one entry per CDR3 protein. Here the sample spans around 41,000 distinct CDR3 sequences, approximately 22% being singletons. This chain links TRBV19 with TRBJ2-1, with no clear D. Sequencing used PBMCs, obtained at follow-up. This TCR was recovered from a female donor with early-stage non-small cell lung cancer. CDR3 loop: CASSISTFTDNEQFF. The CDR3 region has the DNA TGTGCCAGTAGCATATCCACCTTCACTGACAATGAGCAGTTCTTC.